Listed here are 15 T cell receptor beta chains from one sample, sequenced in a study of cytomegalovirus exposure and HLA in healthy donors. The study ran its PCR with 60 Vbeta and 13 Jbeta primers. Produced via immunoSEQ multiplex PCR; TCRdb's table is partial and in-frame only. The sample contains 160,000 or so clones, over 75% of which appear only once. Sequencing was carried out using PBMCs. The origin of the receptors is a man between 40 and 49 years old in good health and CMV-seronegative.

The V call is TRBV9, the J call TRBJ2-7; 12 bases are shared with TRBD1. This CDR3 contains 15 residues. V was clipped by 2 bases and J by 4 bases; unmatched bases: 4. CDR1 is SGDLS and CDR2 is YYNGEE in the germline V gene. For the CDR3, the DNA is TGTGCCAGCAGCGTCCGGGACAGGGGGCAGTACGAGCAGTACTTC. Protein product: CASSVRDRGQYEQYF.

CDR3 region: CAWSVGQGVAPLHF. The CDR3 DNA reads TGTGCCTGGAGTGTCGGACAGGGCGTGGCACCCCTCCACTTT. The chain combines TRBV30 with TRBJ1-6; 8 positions agree with TRBD1. The V and J ends lost 0 bases and 11 bases, in that order; junction bases with no gene match: 6. CDR1 is GTSNPN and CDR2 is SVGIG in the germline V gene (reference sequence). The CDR3 consists of 14 residues. Using reference TRBV30 and TRBJ1-6 for the parts outside the CDR3, the full variable domain is SQTIHQWPATLVQPVGSPLSLECTVEGTSNPNLYWYRQAAGRGLQLLFYSVGIGQISSEVPQNLSASRPQDRQFILSSKKLLLSDSGFYLCAWSVGQGVAPLHFGNGTRLTVT.

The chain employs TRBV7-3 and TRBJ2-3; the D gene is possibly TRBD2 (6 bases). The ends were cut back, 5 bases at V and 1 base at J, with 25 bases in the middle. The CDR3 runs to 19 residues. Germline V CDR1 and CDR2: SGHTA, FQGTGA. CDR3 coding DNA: TGTGCCAGCAGCGCCCGCCCCCCCGGGGCTGGCGGGGGCACAGATACGCAGTATTTT. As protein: CASSARPPGAGGGTDTQYF.

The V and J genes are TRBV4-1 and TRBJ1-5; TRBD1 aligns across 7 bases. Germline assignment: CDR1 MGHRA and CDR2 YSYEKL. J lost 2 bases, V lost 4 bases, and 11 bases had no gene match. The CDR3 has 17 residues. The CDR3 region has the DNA TGCGCCAGCAGCCGAGAAGACAGGGAACGTGGCAATCAGCCCCAGCATTTT. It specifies CASSREDRERGNQPQHF.

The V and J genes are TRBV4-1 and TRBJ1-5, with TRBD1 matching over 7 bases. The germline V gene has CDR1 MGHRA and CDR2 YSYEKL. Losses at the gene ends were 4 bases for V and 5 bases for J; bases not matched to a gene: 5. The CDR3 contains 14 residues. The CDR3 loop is CASSPGQSDQPQHF. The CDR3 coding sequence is TGCGCCAGCAGCCCGGGACAGTCCGATCAGCCCCAGCATTTT.

CDR3 DNA: TGTGCCAGCTCAACCGGGACAATTAACTACGAGCAGTACTTC. Its translation is CASSTGTINYEQYF. This chain links TRBV18 with TRBJ2-7, with D tentatively TRBD1 (6 bases). The CDR3 length is 14 residues. V was cut by 5 bases and J by 3 bases, with 14 bases left in between. Germline V lookup: CDR1 KGHSH, CDR2 LQKENI. Full variable domain (rest looked up from reference TRBV18 and TRBJ2-7): NAGVMQNPRHLVRRRGQEARLRCSPMKGHSHVYWYRQLPEEGLKFMVYLQKENIIDESGMPKERFSAEFPKEGPSILRIQQVVRGDSAAYFCASSTGTINYEQYFGPGTRLTVT.

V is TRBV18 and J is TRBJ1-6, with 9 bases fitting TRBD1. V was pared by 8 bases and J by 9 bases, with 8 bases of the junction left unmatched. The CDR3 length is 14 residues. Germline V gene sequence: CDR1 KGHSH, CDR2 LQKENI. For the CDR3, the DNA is TGTGCCAGCACAGGACAGGGGCCGGCTTCACCCCTCCACTTT. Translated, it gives CASTGQGPASPLHF.

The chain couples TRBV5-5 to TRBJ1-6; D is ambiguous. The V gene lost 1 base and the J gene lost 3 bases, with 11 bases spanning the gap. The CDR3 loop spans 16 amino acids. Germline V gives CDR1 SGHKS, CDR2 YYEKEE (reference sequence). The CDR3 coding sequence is TGTGCCAGCAGCTTGTGGGAGTCCAGCTATAATTCACCCCTCCACTTT. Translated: CASSLWESSYNSPLHF.

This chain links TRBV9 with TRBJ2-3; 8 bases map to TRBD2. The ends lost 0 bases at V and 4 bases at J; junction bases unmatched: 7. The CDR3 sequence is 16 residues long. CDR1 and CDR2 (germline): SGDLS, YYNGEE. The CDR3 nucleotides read TGTGCCAGCAGCGTAGAGGGTCGGGGGGGCTCAGATACGCAGTATTTT. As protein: CASSVEGRGGSDTQYF. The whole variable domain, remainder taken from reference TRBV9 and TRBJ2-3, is DSGVTQTPKHLITATGQRVTLRCSPRSGDLSVYWYQQSLDQGLQFLIQYYNGEERAKGNILERFSAQQFPDLHSELNLSSLELGDSALYFCASSVEGRGGSDTQYFGPGTRLTVL.

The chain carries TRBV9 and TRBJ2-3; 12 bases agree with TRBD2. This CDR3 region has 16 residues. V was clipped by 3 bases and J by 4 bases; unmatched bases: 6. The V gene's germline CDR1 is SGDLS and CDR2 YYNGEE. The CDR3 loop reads CASSGLAGGRSDTQYF. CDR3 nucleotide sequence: TGTGCCAGCAGCGGCCTAGCGGGGGGGCGGTCAGATACGCAGTATTTT. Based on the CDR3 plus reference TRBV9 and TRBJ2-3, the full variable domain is DSGVTQTPKHLITATGQRVTLRCSPRSGDLSVYWYQQSLDQGLQFLIQYYNGEERAKGNILERFSAQQFPDLHSELNLSSLELGDSALYFCASSGLAGGRSDTQYFGPGTRLTVL.

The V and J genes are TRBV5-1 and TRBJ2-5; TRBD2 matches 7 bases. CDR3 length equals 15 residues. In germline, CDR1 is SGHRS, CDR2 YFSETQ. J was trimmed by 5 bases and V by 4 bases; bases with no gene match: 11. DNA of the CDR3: TGCGCCAGCAGCGATAGCGGGCCCGAGGGGGAGACCCAGTACTTC. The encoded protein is CASSDSGPEGETQYF.

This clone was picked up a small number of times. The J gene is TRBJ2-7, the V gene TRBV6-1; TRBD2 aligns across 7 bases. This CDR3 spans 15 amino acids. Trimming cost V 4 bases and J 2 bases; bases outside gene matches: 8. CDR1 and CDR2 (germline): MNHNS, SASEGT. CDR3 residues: CASSAASRGAYEQYF. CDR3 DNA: TGTGCCAGCAGTGCCGCCTCACGGGGGGCCTACGAGCAGTACTTC.

The CDR3 spells CASSLERRAPEAFF. In DNA, the CDR3 is TGCGCCAGCAGCTTGGAAAGGAGGGCGCCTGAAGCTTTCTTT. The chain is built from TRBV5-1 and TRBJ1-1; D ambiguous. CDR3 length: 14 amino acids. Germline CDR1 and CDR2: SGHRS and YFSETQ. V lost 0 bases and J lost 6, with 12 bases in between.

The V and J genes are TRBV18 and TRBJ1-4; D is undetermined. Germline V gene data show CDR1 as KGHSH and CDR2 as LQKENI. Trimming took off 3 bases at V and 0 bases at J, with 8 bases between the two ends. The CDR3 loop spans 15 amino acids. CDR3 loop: CASSPTAATNEKLFF. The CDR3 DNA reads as TGTGCCAGCTCACCCACAGCTGCAACTAATGAAAAACTGTTTTTT.

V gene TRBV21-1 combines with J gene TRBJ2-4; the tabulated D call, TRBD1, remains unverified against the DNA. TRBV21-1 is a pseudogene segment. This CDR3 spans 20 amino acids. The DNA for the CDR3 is TGTGCCAGCGGACCGGACAGCCGGGACAGGGGTGACTTAGCCAAAAACATTCAGTACTTC. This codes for CASGPDSRDRGDLAKNIQYF.